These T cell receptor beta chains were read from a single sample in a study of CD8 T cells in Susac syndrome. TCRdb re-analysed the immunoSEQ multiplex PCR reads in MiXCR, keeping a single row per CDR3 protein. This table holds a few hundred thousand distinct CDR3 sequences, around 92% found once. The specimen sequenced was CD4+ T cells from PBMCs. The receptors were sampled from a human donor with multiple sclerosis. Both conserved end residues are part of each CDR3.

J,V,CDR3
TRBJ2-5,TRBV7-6,CASSLSLGGGETQYF
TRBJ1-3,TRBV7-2,CASSTTEGNTIYF
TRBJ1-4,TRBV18,CASSPRQGHNEKLFF
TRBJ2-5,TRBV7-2,CASSKGTSYPQETQYF
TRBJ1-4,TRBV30,CAWSGGVSNEKLLF
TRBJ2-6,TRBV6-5,CASSYSFQTGANVLTF
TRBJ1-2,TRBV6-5,CASRRGAVVGGYTF
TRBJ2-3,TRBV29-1,CSTGQGVNTQYF
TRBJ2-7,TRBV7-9,CASSLGSGLTYEQYF
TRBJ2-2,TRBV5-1,CDGRAGELFF
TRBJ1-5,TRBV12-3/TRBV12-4,CASSLGTLSNQPQHF
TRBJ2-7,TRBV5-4,CASSPGGSSDEQYF
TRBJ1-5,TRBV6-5,CASRPTGLYQPQHF
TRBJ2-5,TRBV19,CASSLDREETQYF
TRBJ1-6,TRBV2,CASSKSGQNNSPLHF
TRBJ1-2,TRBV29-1,CGCGDNYGYTF
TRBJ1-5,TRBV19,CASSLIPGRGKDQPQHF
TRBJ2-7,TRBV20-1,CSAGGLAGYEQYF
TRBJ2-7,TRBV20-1,CSATSPGEQYF
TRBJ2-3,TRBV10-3,CAIGGDTQYF
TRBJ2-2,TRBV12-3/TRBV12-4,CASSLGYTGELFF
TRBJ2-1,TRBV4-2,CASSQGGLRVNEQFF
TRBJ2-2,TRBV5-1,CASSLHRLANTGELFF
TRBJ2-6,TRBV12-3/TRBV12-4,CATRSWGARSGANVLTF
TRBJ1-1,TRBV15,CATSRDRGAGAEAFF
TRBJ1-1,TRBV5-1,CASSVDWGRRTEAFF
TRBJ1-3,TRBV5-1,CASGTSGGQGNTIYF
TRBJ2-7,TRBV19,CASSKSGLADYEQYF
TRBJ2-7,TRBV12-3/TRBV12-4,CASSSGKSQQYF
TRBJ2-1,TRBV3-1,CASSHRGSGGANEQFF
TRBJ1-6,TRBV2,CASSEARRGRGSPLHF
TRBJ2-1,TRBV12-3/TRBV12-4,CASSLRTGRGNEQFF
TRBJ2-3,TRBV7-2,CASSFPGGRDTQYF
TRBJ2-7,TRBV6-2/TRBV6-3,CASTDRDRSYEQYF
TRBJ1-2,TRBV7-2,CASSPGGARGYTF
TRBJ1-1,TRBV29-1,CSVKRDRLNTEAFF
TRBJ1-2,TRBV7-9,CASSSSGASYGYTF
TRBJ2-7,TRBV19,CASRAGGTGNEQYF
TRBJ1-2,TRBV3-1,CASNRSPANYGYTF
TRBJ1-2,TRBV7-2,CASSPSTRTGERLYGYTF
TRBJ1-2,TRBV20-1,CSARDRATDYGYTF
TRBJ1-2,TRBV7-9,CASSLDSASYGYTF
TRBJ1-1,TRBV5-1,CATGDDTEAFF
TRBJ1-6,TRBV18,CASSPLSGYNSPLHF
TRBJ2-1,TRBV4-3,CASSRGTSKHNEQFF
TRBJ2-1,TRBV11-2,CASSPMGGGINEQFF
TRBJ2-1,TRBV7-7,CASSLSRSGGYNEQFF
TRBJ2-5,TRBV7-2,CASSPQGTRETQYF
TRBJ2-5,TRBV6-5,CASSPTSGVGETQYF